These 21 T cell receptor beta chains came from one sample sequenced in a study of T cells in women clearing cervical HPV infection. Libraries were prepared by immunoSEQ multiplex PCR; TCRdb keeps only in-frame clonotypes and omits some of them. The sample's table shows tens of thousands of clones. Sequencing was carried out using blood buffy coat. Every receptor here comes from a woman between 18 and 75 years old with a cervical HPV16 infection that either progressed to CIN3+ or cleared (not recorded which).

Turning to this clone: The read halts 3 residues ahead of the CDR3 end, with the missing end drawn from the germline J gene. The V and J genes are TRBV20-1 and TRBJ1-4; 8 nucleotides line up with TRBD1. The trim removed 1 base at V and 6 bases at J, leaving 7 bases unmatched. CDR3 length: 15 residues. CDR1 is DFQATT and CDR2 is SNEGSKA in the germline V gene (reference sequence). The CDR3 bases that were read are TGCAGTGCTAGAGCACCGGGACAGGCCCATGAAAAA. Translation gives CSARAPGQAHEK. The entire CDR3 protein reads CSARAPGQAHEKLFF.

Points on this clone: The CDR3 extends 3 residues past the end of the read, so its final part is completed from the germline J gene. The V call is TRBV19, the J call TRBJ2-7; 8 nucleotides align to TRBD1. After removal of 4 bases from V and 2 bases from J, the junction contained 4 bases not matched to a gene. This CDR3 spans 14 amino acids. Germline values: CDR1 LNHDA, CDR2 SQIVND (reference sequence). Incomplete CDR3 DNA: TGTGCCAGTAGTAAGGGACAGGACCCCTACGAG. Amino acids: CASSKGQDPYE. The entire CDR3 protein reads CASSKGQDPYEQYF.

Regarding this clone: The read ends 3 residues before the CDR3 terminus; that terminus is restored from the germline J gene. This chain links TRBV20-1 with TRBJ2-5; D may be TRBD2 (7 bases). V shed 6 bases and J shed 5 bases, with 13 bases lying between them. CDR1 and CDR2 from the germline V gene are DFQATT and SNEGSKA (reference sequence). The CDR3 has 12 residues. The sequenced CDR3 bases are TGCAGTGCGAGGACTAGGGGGGAGACC. It translates to CSARTRGET. The complete CDR3 protein is CSARTRGETQYF.

The CDR3 reads CSARATLVAGGPRDEQYF. Incomplete CDR3 DNA: TGCAGTGCTAGAGCCACCTTGGTAGCGGGAGGGCCCCGCGACGAG. The chain has TRBV20-1 and TRBJ2-7; TRBD2 matches 11 bases. The read comes to an end 3 residues before the CDR3 does, leaving the germline J gene to fill in the end. CDR1 and CDR2 from the germline V gene are DFQATT and SNEGSKA (reference sequence). The CDR3 length is 18 residues. V was pared by 1 base and J by 5 bases, with 16 bases of the junction left unmatched.

The CDR3: CASRGTSGSPGELFF. CDR3 DNA (partial): TGTGCCAGCAGAGGCACTAGCGGGTCCCCCGGGGAG. The rearrangement joins TRBV2 to TRBJ2-2; 9 bases agree with TRBD2. The CDR3 end lies 3 residues beyond the end of the read and is filled in from the germline J gene. This CDR3 contains 15 residues. In germline, CDR1 is SNHLY, CDR2 FYNNEI. J gave up 6 bases and V 6 bases, and 8 bases lay outside the gene matches. Variable domain in full (rest from reference TRBV2 and TRBJ2-2): EPEVTQTPSHQVTQMGQEVILRCVPISNHLYFYWYRQILGQKVEFLVSFYNNEISEKSEIFDDQFSVERPDGSNFTLKIRSTKLEDSAMYFCASRGTSGSPGELFFGEGSRLTVL.

Note on this clone: The CDR3 is cut off 3 residues early in the read; its end comes from the germline J gene. The chain uses TRBV6-2 or TRBV6-3 and TRBJ1-1; 7 bases line up with TRBD1. In germline, CDR1 is MNHEY, CDR2 SVGEGT. This CDR3 contains 12 residues. The sequenced part of the CDR3 DNA is TGTGCCAGCAATGACAGGGATCAAAAA. Amino acids: CASNDRDQK. The CDR3 as a whole reads CASNDRDQKAFF.

With regard to this clone: The read gets to within 3 residues of the CDR3 end, and the germline J gene fills in the rest. The genes are TRBV29-1 and TRBJ2-2; unclear D gene. The CDR3 extends over 10 amino acids. Germline V CDR1 and CDR2: SQVTM, ANQGSEA. Trimming shortened V by 7 bases and J by 3 bases, and 3 bases separated the two germline ends. CDR3 in amino acids: CSADTGELFF. The CDR3 bases that were read are TGCAGCGCAGACACCGGGGAG.

Points on this clone: The read ends 3 residues before the CDR3 terminus; that terminus is restored from the germline J gene. The chain combines TRBV7-2 with TRBJ2-3; TRBD1 matches 10 bases. Unmatched junction bases numbered 6, after V lost 4 bases and J lost 5 bases. CDR1 SGHTA and CDR2 FQGNSA come from the germline V gene. The CDR3 is 15 residues long. CDR3 sequence reads: CASSYRTGGGDTQYF. CDR3 bases read: TGTGCCAGCAGCTATCGGACAGGGGGAGGAGATACG. The full variable domain, completed using reference TRBV7-2 and TRBJ2-3, is GAGVSQSPSNKVTEKGKDVELRCDPISGHTALYWYRQSLGQGLEFLIYFQGNSAPDKSGLPSDRFSAERTGGSVSTLTIQRTQQEDSAVYLCASSYRTGGGDTQYFGPGTRLTVL.

To note about this clone: The CDR3 is cut off 3 residues early in the read; its end comes from the germline J gene. The V call is TRBV29-1, the J call TRBJ1-2; 7 nucleotides align to TRBD1. Germline V gene sequence: CDR1 SQVTM, CDR2 ANQGSEA. J lost 5 bases, V lost 0 bases, and 6 bases had no gene match. The CDR3 extends over 14 amino acids. The covered CDR3 bases are TGCAGCGTTGAAGATCAAGGGGGCGAGTATGGC. Its protein is CSVEDQGGEYG. The whole CDR3 sequence is CSVEDQGGEYGYTF.

As for this clone: The read falls 3 residues short of the CDR3 end, and the missing part is taken from the germline J gene. This rearrangement joins TRBV2 to TRBJ1-3; 7 positions agree with TRBD1. Unmatched junction bases numbered 7, after V lost 4 bases and J lost 4 bases. Germline CDR1 SNHLY, CDR2 FYNNEI. The CDR3 has 15 amino acids. CDR3 amino acids: CASSADREPGNTIYF. The sequenced CDR3 bases are TGTGCCAGCAGTGCCGACAGGGAACCCGGAAACACC.

A word on this clone: With the read ending 3 residues before the CDR3 end, the germline J gene is used to fill in that end. The chain employs TRBV4-1 and TRBJ2-7; D might be TRBD2 (5 bases). Trimming pared 6 bases from V and 0 bases from J, leaving 18 bases between. Germline-derived CDR1 and CDR2 are MGHRA and YSYEKL. This CDR3 spans 16 amino acids. CDR3 DNA (partial): TGCGCCAGCAGGAAGGAGAGCGGCCCAAGCTCCTACGAG. It codes for CASRKESGPSSYE. In full, the CDR3 reads CASRKESGPSSYEQYF.

As concerns this clone: The read halts 3 residues ahead of the CDR3 end, with the missing end drawn from the germline J gene. The chain links TRBV5-1 to TRBJ2-3, with D possibly matching TRBD2 (5 bases). There are 13 residues in the CDR3. Germline V gives CDR1 SGHRS, CDR2 YFSETQ. Trimming took off 4 bases at V and 2 bases at J, with 8 bases between the two ends. CDR3: CASSADYTDTQYF. The CDR3 bases that were read are TGCGCCAGCAGCGCTGACTACACAGATACG. The full variable domain, its missing parts supplied by reference TRBV5-1 and TRBJ2-3, is KAGVTQTPRYLIKTRGQQVTLSCSPISGHRSVSWYQQTPGQGLQFLFEYFSETQRNKGNFPGRFSGRQFSNSRSEMNVSTLELGDSALYLCASSADYTDTQYFGPGTRLTVL.

Points on this clone: The DNA ends 3 residues before the CDR3 does, and the rest of the CDR3 is filled in from the germline J gene. V and J are TRBV6-1 and TRBJ1-1, with a weak D call TRBD1 (6 bases). The germline CDR1 and CDR2 sequences are MNHNS and SASEGT. Trimming stripped 0 bases from V and 6 bases from J, with 14 bases between. This CDR3 is built from 15 residues. Incomplete CDR3 DNA: TGTGCCAGCAGTGAAGCTATGAAGGGGGGGCCTGAA. This codes for CASSEAMKGGPE. The whole CDR3 reads CASSEAMKGGPEAFF.

Comment on this clone: The sequenced fragment ends 3 residues before the CDR3 boundary, so the rest is inferred from the germline J gene. The chain is built from TRBV14 and TRBJ2-7, with 10 bases fitting TRBD1. This CDR3 is 14 amino acids long. Germline CDR1 reads SGHDN; CDR2 reads FVKESK. V dropped 5 bases and J dropped 2; count of bases not matched to a gene: 3. The sequenced CDR3 bases are TGTGCCAGCAGCAGACAGGGGGCTACCTACGAG. Its protein product is CASSRQGATYE. The whole CDR3 protein reads CASSRQGATYEQYF.

Points on this clone: The DNA ends 3 residues before the CDR3 does, and the rest of the CDR3 is filled in from the germline J gene. The rearrangement links TRBV20-1 to TRBJ2-3; a weak D match, TRBD2 (6 bases). Germline CDR1 reads DFQATT; CDR2 reads SNEGSKA (reference sequence). The CDR3 covers 15 residues. V was shortened by 5 bases and J by 0 bases, with 15 bases between the two germline ends. The CDR3 protein is CSAGIVAASTDTQYF. The covered CDR3 bases are TGCAGTGCTGGCATAGTAGCGGCCAGCACAGATACG.

As concerns this clone: The CDR3 end is not reached by the read, which stops 3 residues before it; the germline J gene fills it in. V gene TRBV20-1 combines with J gene TRBJ2-7, with 7 bases that match TRBD1. CDR1 is DFQATT and CDR2 is SNEGSKA in the germline V gene (reference sequence). The J segment lost 0 bases and the V segment lost 3 bases, leaving 5 bases of the junction unmatched. The CDR3 loop spans 14 amino acids. CDR3 DNA (partial): TGCAGTGCTAGTTCCGGGACAGTCTCCTACGAG. It codes for CSASSGTVSYE. The CDR3 as a whole reads CSASSGTVSYEQYF.

Turning to this clone: The sequenced fragment ends 3 residues before the CDR3 boundary, so the rest is inferred from the germline J gene. The chain links TRBV2 to TRBJ1-4, with 7 positions matching TRBD1. Looked up from germline, CDR1 is SNHLY and CDR2 is FYNNEI. This CDR3 spans 15 amino acids. V shed 3 bases, J shed 5 bases, and the junction held 6 bases outside the gene matches. The CDR3 is CASSDLGQLNEKLFF. The sequenced CDR3 bases are TGTGCCAGCAGTGACTTGGGACAGCTGAATGAAAAA.

Notes on this clone: The read is 3 residues too short to cover the CDR3 end, so that end is filled in from the germline J gene. The chain uses TRBV30 and TRBJ1-2; weak D call: TRBD1 (6 bases). The CDR3 totals 10 residues. Per the germline V gene, CDR1 is GTSNPN and CDR2 is SVGIG (reference sequence). Trimming stripped 5 bases from V and 7 bases from J, with 8 bases between. The CDR3 DNA, read in part, is TGTGCCTGGTACAGGGTTGGC. Translation gives CAWYRVG. In full, the CDR3 is CAWYRVGYTF.

Worth noting for this clone: Sequencing ends 3 residues short of the CDR3 end; the germline J gene provides the rest. V and J are TRBV20-1 and TRBJ2-7; 13 nucleotides match TRBD2. Losses at the gene ends were 5 bases for V and 1 base for J; bases not matched to a gene: 5. Germline values: CDR1 DFQATT, CDR2 SNEGSKA (reference sequence). The CDR3 is 15 residues long. The sequenced CDR3 bases are TGCAGTGCTGTACCGGGACTAGCGGGATCCTACGAG. This sequence encodes CSAVPGLAGSYE. The whole CDR3 region reads CSAVPGLAGSYEQYF.

With respect to this clone: The read terminates 3 residues before the CDR3 end, so the remaining end is supplied by the germline J gene. The chain has TRBV5-6 and TRBJ1-1, with D possibly matching TRBD1 (5 bases). Germline assignment: CDR1 SGHDT and CDR2 YYEEEE. The V end was cut by 2 bases, the J end by 3 bases, with 11 bases between. The CDR3 contains 14 residues. The CDR3 protein is CASSFLGADTEAFF. The DNA read from the CDR3 is TGTGCCAGCAGCTTTCTAGGGGCCGACACTGAA.

A note on this clone: The CDR3 end falls 3 residues outside the read, so it is completed with the germline J gene. The J gene is TRBJ1-4, the V gene TRBV5-1; D call uncertain. Trimming stripped 2 bases from V and 5 bases from J, with 10 bases between. The CDR3 spans 14 residues. Germline CDR1 reads SGHRS; CDR2 reads YFSETQ. The CDR3 loop reads CASSFGTSNEKLFF. Partial CDR3 DNA: TGCGCCAGCAGCTTTGGTACTTCCAATGAAAAA.